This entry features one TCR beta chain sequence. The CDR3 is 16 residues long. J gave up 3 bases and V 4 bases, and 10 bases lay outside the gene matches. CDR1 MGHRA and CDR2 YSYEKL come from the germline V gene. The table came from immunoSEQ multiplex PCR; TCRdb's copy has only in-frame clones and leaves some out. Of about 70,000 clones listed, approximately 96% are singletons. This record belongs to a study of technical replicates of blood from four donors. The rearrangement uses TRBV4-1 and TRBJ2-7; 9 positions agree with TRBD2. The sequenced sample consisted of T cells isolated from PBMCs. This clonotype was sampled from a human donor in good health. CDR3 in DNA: TGCGCCAGCAGCCTAACTCAGGGACTAGCTTACTACGAGCAGTACTTC. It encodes CASSLTQGLAYYEQYF.